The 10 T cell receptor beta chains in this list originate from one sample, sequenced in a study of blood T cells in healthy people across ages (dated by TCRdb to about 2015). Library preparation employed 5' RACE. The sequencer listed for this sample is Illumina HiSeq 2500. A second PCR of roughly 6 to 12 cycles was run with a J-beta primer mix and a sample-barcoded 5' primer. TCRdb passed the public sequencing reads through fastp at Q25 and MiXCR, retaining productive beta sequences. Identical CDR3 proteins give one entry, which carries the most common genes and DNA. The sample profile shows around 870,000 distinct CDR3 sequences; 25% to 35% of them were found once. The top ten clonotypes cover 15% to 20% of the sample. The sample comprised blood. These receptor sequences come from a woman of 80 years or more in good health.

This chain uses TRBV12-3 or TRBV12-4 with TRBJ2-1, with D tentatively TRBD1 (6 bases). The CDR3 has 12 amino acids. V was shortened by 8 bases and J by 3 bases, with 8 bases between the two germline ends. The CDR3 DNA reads TGTGCCAGCCACAGGGACTACAATGAGCAGTTCTTC. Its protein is CASHRDYNEQFF.

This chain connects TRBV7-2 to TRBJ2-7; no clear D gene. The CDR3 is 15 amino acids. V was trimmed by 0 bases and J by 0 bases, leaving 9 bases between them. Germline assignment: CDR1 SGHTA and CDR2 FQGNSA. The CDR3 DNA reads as TGTGCCAGCAGCTTAGCGTCCAGTTTCTCCTACGAGCAGTACTTC. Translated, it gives CASSLASSFSYEQYF.

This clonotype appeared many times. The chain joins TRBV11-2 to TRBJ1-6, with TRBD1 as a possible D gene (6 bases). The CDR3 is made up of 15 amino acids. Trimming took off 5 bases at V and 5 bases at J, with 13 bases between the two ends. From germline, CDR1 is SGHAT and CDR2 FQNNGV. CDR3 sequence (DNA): TGTGCCAGCAGCCCCGGGGGCAGGAATAATTCACCCCTCCACTTT. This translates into CASSPGGRNNSPLHF.

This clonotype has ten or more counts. The CDR3, as DNA: TGTGCCAGCAGCCAAGTTTCCAGGGAGAGGGAGACCCAGTACTTC. This gives the protein CASSQVSRERETQYF. This chain joins TRBV3-1 and TRBJ2-5; D assignment may be TRBD1 or TRBD2 (5 bases each). The V end was cut by 1 base, the J end by 5 bases, with 14 bases between. The CDR3 has 15 residues. Germline V lookup: CDR1 LGHDT, CDR2 YNNKEL (reference sequence).

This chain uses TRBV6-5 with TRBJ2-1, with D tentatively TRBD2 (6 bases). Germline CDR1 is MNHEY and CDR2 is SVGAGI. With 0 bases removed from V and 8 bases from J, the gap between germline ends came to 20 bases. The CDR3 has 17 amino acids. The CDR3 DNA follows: TGTGCCAGCAGTTACTCGTCGGGTCTGGAGGGTTGGGATGAGCAGTTCTTC. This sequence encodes CASSYSSGLEGWDEQFF.

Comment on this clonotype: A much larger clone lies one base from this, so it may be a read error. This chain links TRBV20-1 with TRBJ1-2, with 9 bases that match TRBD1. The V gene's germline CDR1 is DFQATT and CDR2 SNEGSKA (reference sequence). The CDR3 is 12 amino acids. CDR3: CSASRTGEGCTF. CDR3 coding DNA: TGCAGTGCTAGCAGGACAGGGGAGGGCTGCACCTTC.

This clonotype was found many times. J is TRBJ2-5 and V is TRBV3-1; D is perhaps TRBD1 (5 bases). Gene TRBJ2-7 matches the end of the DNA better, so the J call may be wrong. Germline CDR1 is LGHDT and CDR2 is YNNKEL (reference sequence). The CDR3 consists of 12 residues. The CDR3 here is CASSQMGLEQYF. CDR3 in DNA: TGTGCCAGCAGCCAAATGGGGCTCGAGCAGTACTTC.

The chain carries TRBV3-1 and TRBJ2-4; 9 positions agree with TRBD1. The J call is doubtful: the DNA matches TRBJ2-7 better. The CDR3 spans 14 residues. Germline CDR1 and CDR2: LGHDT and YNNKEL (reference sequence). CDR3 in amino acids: CASRWTGVRDEQYF. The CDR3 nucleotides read TGTGCCAGCAGATGGACAGGGGTTCGAGACGAGCAGTACTTC.

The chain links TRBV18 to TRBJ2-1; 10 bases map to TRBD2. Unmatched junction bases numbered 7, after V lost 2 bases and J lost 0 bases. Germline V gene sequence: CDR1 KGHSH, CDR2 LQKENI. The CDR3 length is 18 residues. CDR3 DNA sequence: TGTGCCAGCTCACCATTCGCTAGCGGGGGAGACTCCTACAATGAGCAGTTCTTC. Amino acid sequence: CASSPFASGGDSYNEQFF.

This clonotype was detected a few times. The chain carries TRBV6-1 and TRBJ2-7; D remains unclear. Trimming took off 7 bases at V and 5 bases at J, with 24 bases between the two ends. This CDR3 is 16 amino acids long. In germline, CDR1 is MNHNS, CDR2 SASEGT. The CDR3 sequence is CASTVYDSRLWDEQYF. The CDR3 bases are TGTGCCAGCACGGTGTATGACTCTCGACTTTGGGACGAGCAGTACTTC.